This T cell receptor (beta chain) was observed in a study of blood T cell repertoires in COVID-19 (TCRdb year 2020). For the wider study: The collaborator samples originated in the United States, Italy and Spain and spanned the acute and convalescent phases of COVID-19. HLA class I and class II types, where available, came from metadata supplied by the sample provider rather than from assay-based typing. Subjects who had been exposed to COVID-19, were actively infected with it, or had recovered from it provided the deeply sampled blood TCRbeta repertoires that made up the dataset. Nearly every sample came with metadata listing a de-identified subject ID, COVID-19 status, age in years and sex. The prospective study material was composed of cDNA or gDNA derived from T cells, B-cell-depleted T cells, or PBMCs. The samples were drawn from two sources: the first 160 participants of the ongoing ImmuneRACE study, and over 950 subjects contributed by 6 global collaborators. The repertoires were made available in a free public database intended to serve as a resource for research on the immune response to SARS-CoV-2.

Each collaborating institution followed its own protocols to collect whole blood in K2EDTA tubes. For TCRbeta analysis, collaborators shipped samples as frozen whole blood, isolated PBMCs, or DNA extracted from either of those sample types. Inclusive of the bounding cysteine and phenylalanine, the CDR3 is 15 residues long. Left in the record is the CDR3 DNA by itself, 45 bases read in frame from the first base. V loses 3 bases, J loses 0 bases, and the germline ends lie 12 bases apart. The germline V gene encodes CDR1 MNHNS and CDR2 SASEGT. Summary of the overall study and its limitations: The quantity of clinical and demographic metadata differed by source and by participant and was supplied without curation.

The immunoSEQ Assay, a bias-controlled multiplex PCR, was used to amplify TCRbeta CDR3 regions from genomic DNA. As for the authors' bioinformatics: The number of nucleated cells in each sample was estimated by amplification of reference gene primers within the assay. To quantify the absolute abundance of each unique TCRbeta CDR3 rearrangement, sequence reads were collapsed and filtered. For each sample, productive Simpson clonality was calculated as the square root of Simpson's diversity index over productive rearrangements. TCRdb obtained this table from immuneACCESS and retained in-frame rearrangements with V and J assigned. These tables miss some clones; where compared with another copy, unresolved V genes account for less than half of the shortfall, and the remainder is unexplained. The DNA gave D and trimming, while V, J and clone size come from that table. The sample table holds 120,000 or so clones, of which about 87% were seen once. 25% to 35% of the sample is taken by the ten largest.

Points on this clone: Its antigen is currently not known. No qualities accompany the bases; no much larger clone lies one base away.

Rearrangement joined TRBV6-1 to TRBJ2-7, with a tentative D gene TRBD1 over 6 matching bases. The sequence came from a woman between 70 and 85 years old with acute or convalescent COVID-19. The specimen was peripheral blood. Here the CDR3 is given as CASSDRTVGSYEQYF. The DNA reads as follows: TGTGCCAGCAGTGATAGGACAGTCGGCTCCTACGAGCAGTACTTC.